These 27 T cell receptor beta chains were sequenced from one sample in a study of coeliac disease (dated 2022 in TCRdb). Library prep was done by the immunoSEQ multiplex PCR assay. Not all clones reach the TCRdb copy of this immuneACCESS table, which keeps in-frame sequences only. Checked studies attribute under half of the gap to unresolved V genes and leave the rest unexplained. The sample yields 6,500 to 8,000 clones; 66% were counted once. The ten top clones hold under 8.5% of the sample. Input material: lamina propria lymphocytes from the gut. In light of the paper, this sample's cell subset or site label describes: lamina propria cell (LPC) fraction of small intestinal biopsy. All receptors derive from a man aged 45-65 years with active celiac disease.

V usage is TRBV7-8 and J usage is TRBJ2-5; D is possibly TRBD2 (6 bases). The length of the CDR3 is 14 residues. Trimming removed 1 base at V and 5 bases at J, with 11 bases between. Germline lookup yields CDR1 SGHVS and CDR2 FQNEAQ. This CDR3 is CASSLDPEGETQYF. CDR3 in DNA: TGTGCCAGCAGCTTAGACCCGGAGGGTGAGACCCAGTACTTC.

The V call is TRBV2, the J call TRBJ2-2; TRBD2 matches at 10 bases. After removal of 2 bases from V and 8 bases from J, the junction contained 2 bases not matched to a gene. Germline V lookup: CDR1 SNHLY, CDR2 FYNNEI. The CDR3 totals 14 residues. The CDR3 protein is CASSEPSGRGELFF. The CDR3 region has the DNA TGTGCCAGCAGTGAACCTAGCGGGAGAGGGGAGCTGTTTTTT.

This clone was recorded once. The chain recombines TRBV6-6 with TRBJ1-1, with TRBD1 identical over 7 bases. Germline CDR1 is MNHNY and CDR2 is SVGAGI (reference sequence). The J segment lost 7 bases and the V segment lost 6 bases, leaving 8 bases of the junction unmatched. CDR3 size: 13 residues. DNA for the CDR3: TGTGCCAGCAGCCCGACAGGGTTGGGTGAAGCTTTCTTT. Amino acid sequence: CASSPTGLGEAFF.

The V gene is TRBV15, the J gene TRBJ1-5, with D tentatively TRBD1 (6 bases). Germline-derived CDR1 and CDR2 are LNHNV and YYDKDF (reference sequence). Trimming cost V 8 bases and J 3 bases, with 11 bases left between them. CDR3 length equals 13 residues. DNA of the CDR3: TGTGCCACCGGAGACAGGCCCAATCAGCCCCAGCATTTT. This translates into CATGDRPNQPQHF.

This clone is labeled as large. V and J are TRBV29-1 and TRBJ1-2; D uncertain. The V gene lost 6 bases and the J gene lost 3 bases, with 14 bases spanning the gap. The CDR3 runs to 13 residues. The germline gives CDR1 SQVTM, CDR2 ANQGSEA. CDR3 sequence reads: CSVIGGADYGYTF. Here the CDR3 DNA reads TGCAGCGTGATAGGAGGCGCGGACTATGGCTACACCTTC.

J is TRBJ1-5 and V is TRBV28, with 8 nucleotides matching TRBD1. In germline, CDR1 is MDHEN, CDR2 SYDVKM. The CDR3 covers 16 residues. V was clipped by 6 bases and J by 2 bases; unmatched bases: 9. CDR3 coding DNA: TGTGCCAGCAGACGACAGGGGAAAAGGGGCAATCAGCCCCAGCATTTT. Translating gives CASRRQGKRGNQPQHF.

The gene calls are TRBV6-5 and TRBJ2-1, with 8 bases fitting TRBD2. The CDR3 covers 13 residues. The germline V gene encodes CDR1 MNHEY and CDR2 SVGAGI. V trimming: 8 bases; J trimming: 5 bases; junction bases outside the gene matches: 5. CDR3 sequence (DNA): TGTGCCAGCCAAAGACTAGCGAACAATGAGCAGTTCTTC. Its protein is CASQRLANNEQFF.

The chain couples TRBV6-1 to TRBJ1-1; D call uncertain. V lost 1 base to trimming and J lost 0 bases, with 9 bases between them. Germline values: CDR1 MNHNS, CDR2 SASEGT. CDR3 length equals 15 residues. The CDR3 nucleotides are TGTGCCAGCAGTGAAGGCCCGGGAATGAACACTGAAGCTTTCTTT. Translating it yields CASSEGPGMNTEAFF.

The chain is built from TRBV19 and TRBJ2-7; 8 nucleotides line up with TRBD2. The CDR3 consists of 15 residues. Losses at the gene ends were 5 bases for V and 7 bases for J; bases not matched to a gene: 13. Germline CDR1 and CDR2: LNHDA and SQIVND (reference sequence). CDR3 DNA: TGTGCCAGTAGTTCTTGGACTAGCCCGGGCGGGGAGCAGTACTTC. Its protein product is CASSSWTSPGGEQYF.

V usage is TRBV28 and J usage is TRBJ2-7, with D perhaps TRBD1 (6 bases). V lost 7 bases and J lost 2, with 12 bases in between. The CDR3 consists of 13 residues. The germline V gene encodes CDR1 MDHEN and CDR2 SYDVKM. CDR3 nucleotides: TGTGCCAGCAAATCTGGACAGCCCTACGAGCAGTACTTC. This codes for CASKSGQPYEQYF.

The sample holds a few counts of this clone. The gene calls are TRBV5-1 and TRBJ2-1; D might be TRBD2 (5 bases). The V end was cut by 0 bases, the J end by 4 bases, with 14 bases between. Germline-derived CDR1 and CDR2 are SGHRS and YFSETQ. The CDR3 loop spans 16 amino acids. CDR3 coding DNA: TGCGCCAGCAGCTTGGCCACTTTTCCGGGATACAATGAGCAGTTCTTC. The encoded protein is CASSLATFPGYNEQFF.

This rearrangement joins TRBV15 to TRBJ1-4; TRBD1 is a possible D gene (5 bases). The CDR3 covers 16 residues. The V gene's germline CDR1 is LNHNV and CDR2 YYDKDF (reference sequence). Trimming removed 1 base at V and 6 bases at J, with 15 bases between. The CDR3 DNA follows: TGTGCCACCAGCAGAGGGGAAACAGGAAAGGATGAAAAACTGTTTTTT. Protein sequence: CATSRGETGKDEKLFF. Filled out from reference TRBV15 and TRBJ1-4, the complete variable domain reads DAMVIQNPRYQVTQFGKPVTLSCSQTLNHNVMYWYQQKSSQAPKLLFHYYDKDFNNEADTPDNFQSRRPNTSFCFLDIRSPGLGDTAMYLCATSRGETGKDEKLFFGSGTQLSVL.

This chain uses TRBV28 with TRBJ1-2; no reliable D call. Germline values: CDR1 MDHEN, CDR2 SYDVKM. This CDR3 spans 13 amino acids. Trimming stripped 3 bases from V and 7 bases from J, with 12 bases between. In DNA form, the CDR3 reads TGTGCCAGCAGTTTGGTGGCCAGAAGTGGCTACACCTTC. It is translated as CASSLVARSGYTF.

The chain employs TRBV19 and TRBJ2-7; no firm D call. Germline V gene lookup returns CDR1 LNHDA and CDR2 SQIVND (reference sequence). This CDR3 has 11 residues. The ends were cut back, 10 bases at V and 4 bases at J, with 11 bases in the middle. The CDR3 reads CATATLYEQYF. The CDR3 region has the DNA TGTGCCACGGCGACTCTTTACGAGCAGTACTTC.

The chain carries TRBV7-6 and TRBJ2-1; TRBD2 agrees at 10 bases. CDR1 and CDR2 (germline): SGHVS, FNYEAQ. CDR3 length equals 16 residues. Losses at the gene ends were 3 bases for V and 6 bases for J; bases not matched to a gene: 8. DNA of the CDR3: TGTGCCAGCAGCTTCGGACTAGCGGCCTCTCGCAATGAGCAGTTCTTC. Encoded protein: CASSFGLAASRNEQFF.

The chain links TRBV5-4 to TRBJ2-7, with 7 positions matching TRBD2. Germline CDR1 is SGHNT and CDR2 is YYREEE (reference sequence). This CDR3 region has 14 residues. The junction had 5 bases not matched to a gene; V was cut back by 4 bases and J by 1 base. This CDR3 is CASSQGAGSYEQYV. Here the CDR3 DNA reads TGTGCCAGCAGCCAAGGAGCGGGATCCTACGAGCAGTACGTC.

The chain recombines TRBV19 with TRBJ1-1; D uncertain. V lost 1 base, J lost 0 bases, and 6 bases lay in between. Per the germline V gene, CDR1 is LNHDA and CDR2 is SQIVND (reference sequence). The CDR3 has 14 residues. The CDR3, as DNA: TGTGCCAGTAGTATAGGGCTGGTGAACACTGAAGCTTTCTTT. Amino acid sequence: CASSIGLVNTEAFF.

Concerning this clone: At one boundary the junction diverges from the germline segment, which might be a read error. The rearrangement joins TRBV7-2 to TRBJ2-1, with TRBD2 identical over 8 bases. Germline CDR1 SGHTA, CDR2 FQGNSA. The CDR3 loop spans 14 amino acids. Written as DNA, the CDR3 is TGTGCCAGCAGTTTAGCGGGGCAGATGAATGAGCAGTTCTTC. It encodes CASSLAGQMNEQFF.

The chain joins TRBV9 to TRBJ2-7, with D perhaps matching TRBD2 (6 bases). This CDR3 contains 14 residues. Trimming took 4 bases from V and 0 from J, leaving 11 bases between them. Looked up from germline, CDR1 is SGDLS and CDR2 is YYNGEE. The CDR3 DNA follows: TGTGCCAGCAGCACCCGGGACTCCTCCTACGAGCAGTACTTC. This sequence encodes CASSTRDSSYEQYF. Together with reference TRBV9 and TRBJ2-7, the CDR3 gives the full variable domain: DSGVTQTPKHLITATGQRVTLRCSPRSGDLSVYWYQQSLDQGLQFLIQYYNGEERAKGNILERFSAQQFPDLHSELNLSSLELGDSALYFCASSTRDSSYEQYFGPGTRLTVT.

The genes are TRBV29-1 and TRBJ2-3; the match to TRBD1 covers 9 bases. The length of the CDR3 is 13 residues. The junction had 2 bases not matched to a gene; V was cut back by 3 bases and J by 4 bases. The germline V gene has CDR1 SQVTM and CDR2 ANQGSEA. DNA of the CDR3: TGCAGCGTTGAGGGACAGGGTTCAGATACGCAGTATTTT. It yields the protein CSVEGQGSDTQYF.

This rearrangement joins TRBV27 to TRBJ1-5; no clear D. The CDR3 length is 15 residues. V was cut by 1 base and J by 5 bases, with 12 bases left in between. CDR1 and CDR2 from the germline V gene are MNHEY and SMNVEV (reference sequence). CDR3 sequence: CASSLFSDGDQPQHF. The CDR3 DNA reads TGTGCCAGCAGTTTATTTTCCGACGGGGATCAGCCCCAGCATTTT.

This sequence joins TRBV5-5 and TRBJ1-2; tentatively, D is TRBD1 (6 bases). This CDR3 is 16 amino acids long. The germline V and J ends were trimmed by 4 bases and 3 bases, with 19 bases remaining between them. The germline V gene has CDR1 SGHKS and CDR2 YYEKEE (reference sequence). The CDR3 DNA reads TGTGCCAGCAGCAGTACGTTGACAGGATGGGACTATGGCTACACCTTC. Amino acids: CASSSTLTGWDYGYTF.

CDR3: CASSLAYATSGGAYNEQFF. The DNA for the CDR3 is TGTGCCAGCAGCTTAGCGTACGCTACTAGCGGGGGGGCCTACAATGAGCAGTTCTTC. The chain is built from TRBV7-2 and TRBJ2-1, with 13 nucleotides matching TRBD2. Germline V gene sequence: CDR1 SGHTA, CDR2 FQGNSA. V gave up 0 bases and J gave up 2 bases; unmatched junction bases: 7. The CDR3 spans 19 residues.

J is TRBJ1-2 and V is TRBV18, with 7 bases that match TRBD1. J gave up 4 bases and V 3 bases, and 8 bases lay outside the gene matches. Germline values: CDR1 KGHSH, CDR2 LQKENI. The length of the CDR3 is 15 residues. The CDR3 DNA reads TGTGCCAGCTCACCTTGGACACAGGGGTTCTATGGCTACACCTTC. Protein sequence: CASSPWTQGFYGYTF.

The chain couples TRBV10-3 to TRBJ2-7; 8 bases map to TRBD1. The V gene's germline CDR1 is ENHRY and CDR2 SYGVKD. The length of the CDR3 is 15 residues. Germline trimming cut 0 bases from V and 5 bases from J; bases unmatched to any gene: 6. This CDR3 reads CAISESRQGANEQYV. The CDR3 DNA is TGTGCCATCAGTGAGTCCCGGCAGGGGGCTAACGAGCAGTACGTC.

This clone was picked up a small number of times. This sequence joins TRBV7-9 and TRBJ2-3, with 11 positions matching TRBD1. Trimming at V came to 4 bases and at J to 5 bases, leaving 14 bases not matched to a gene. Germline CDR1 reads SEHNR; CDR2 reads FQNEAQ (reference sequence). There are 18 residues in the CDR3. The CDR3 DNA is TGTGCCAGCAGCTCATTTAGAGAGGACAGGGGGCTGAGAGATACGCAGTATTTT. Translation gives CASSSFREDRGLRDTQYF.

This clone was counted between two and nine times. The genes are TRBV6-1 and TRBJ2-1; perhaps TRBD2 as D (6 bases). This CDR3 is built from 15 residues. CDR1 is MNHNS and CDR2 is SASEGT in the germline V gene. V shed 8 bases and J shed 0 bases, with 14 bases lying between them. The CDR3 DNA reads as TGTGCCAGCGTTTCAGGGACTCTCTCCTACAATGAGCAGTTCTTC. It codes for CASVSGTLSYNEQFF.